The T cell receptor (beta chain) under discussion was sequenced for a study of blood T cell repertoires in COVID-19. Whole-study context: Sample material is recorded as cDNA or gDNA derived from T cells, B-cell-depleted T cells, or PBMCs.

The germline V gene has CDR1 SGHAT and CDR2 FQNNGV. V lost 3 bases and J 8 bases, leaving 7 bases between the germline ends. The CDR3 is made up of 12 amino acids. This clone turned up a few times. As processed by the authors: Quantification of nucleated cells was approximated via reference gene primer amplification. Profiled with immunoSEQ multiplex PCR; TCRdb holds only in-frame clones, not every one. The V and J calls and clone size are taken from that table; D and trimming were inferred from the DNA. The sample lists around 130,000 clones; 82% were seen once. The chain recombines TRBV11-2 with TRBJ2-2; D unclear. This clonotype was sampled from a woman in her 70s with acute or convalescent COVID-19. Sequenced: peripheral blood. CDR3 sequence reads: CASSFSPGELFF. As DNA, the CDR3 is TGTGCCAGCAGCTTCTCTCCTGGGGAGCTGTTTTTT. Using reference TRBV11-2 and TRBJ2-2 for the parts outside the CDR3, the full variable domain is EAGVAQSPRYKIIEKRQSVAFWCNPISGHATLYWYQQILGQGPKLLIQFQNNGVVDDSQLPKDRFSAERLKGVDSTLKIQPAKLEDSAVYLCASSFSPGELFFGEGSRLTVL.